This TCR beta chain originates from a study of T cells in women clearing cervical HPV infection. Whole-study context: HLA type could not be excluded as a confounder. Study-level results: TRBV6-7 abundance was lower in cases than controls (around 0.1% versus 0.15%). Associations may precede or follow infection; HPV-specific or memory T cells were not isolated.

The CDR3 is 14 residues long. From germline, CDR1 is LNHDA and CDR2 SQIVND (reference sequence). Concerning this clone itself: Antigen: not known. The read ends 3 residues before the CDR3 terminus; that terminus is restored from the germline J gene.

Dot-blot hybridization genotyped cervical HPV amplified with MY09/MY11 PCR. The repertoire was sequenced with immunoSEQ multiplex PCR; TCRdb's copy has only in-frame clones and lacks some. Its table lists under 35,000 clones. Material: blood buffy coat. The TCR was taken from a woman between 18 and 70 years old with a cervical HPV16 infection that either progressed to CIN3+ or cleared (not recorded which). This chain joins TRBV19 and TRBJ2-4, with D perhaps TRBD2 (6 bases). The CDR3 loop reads CASSSQGGMRGQYF. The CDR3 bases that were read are TGTGCCAGTAGTAGTCAGGGAGGAATGCGTGGT.